The TCR beta chain described here comes from a study of blood T cell repertoires in COVID-19. Study context: The origin of the acute and convalescent COVID-19 samples was the United States, Italy and Spain.

Generated by immunoSEQ multiplex PCR, the TCRdb table keeps only in-frame clones and is missing some. The repertoire holds 210,000 or so clones, with more than 80% as singletons. Enrolled during active infection, Seattle patients were then followed longitudinally. This clone was detected only a few times. The source of this sequence is a man aged 25 to 40 with COVID-19, enrolled during active disease. Sequences were obtained from peripheral blood.

CDR3 residues: CASSLGRAGESSNQPQHF. The CDR3 DNA sequence: TGTGCCAGCAGCTTGGGGAGGGCAGGGGAGTCCAGCAATCAGCCCCAGCATTTT. This chain uses TRBV7-3 with TRBJ1-5; the D gene is possibly TRBD1 (6 bases). Trimming took off 3 bases at V and 1 base at J, with 19 bases between the two ends. CDR3 size: 18 residues. Germline-derived CDR1 and CDR2 are SGHTA and FQGTGA.